The entry below describes one T cell receptor beta chain. This table comes from immunoSEQ multiplex PCR, and its TCRdb copy is limited to in-frame clones, with some not included. The sample consists of some 100,000 clones, 88% of them appearing once. From germline, CDR1 is SQVTM and CDR2 ANQGSEA. Losses at the gene ends were 1 base for V and 2 bases for J; bases not matched to a gene: 7. The CDR3 consists of 15 residues. The sample originates from a study of blood T cell repertoires in COVID-19. V is TRBV29-1 and J is TRBJ1-1; TRBD1 agrees at 7 bases. The sequencing sample was made of peripheral blood. The source of this sequence is a woman aged 55-70 years with acute or convalescent COVID-19. The CDR3 is CSVEVLGGANTEAFF. For the CDR3, the DNA is TGCAGCGTTGAAGTTTTAGGGGGCGCAAACACTGAAGCTTTCTTT. Full variable domain (remainder filled in from reference TRBV29-1 and TRBJ1-1): SAVISQKPSRDICQRGTSLTIQCQVDSQVTMMFWYRQQPGQSLTLIATANQGSEATYESGFVIDKFPISRPNLTFSTLTVSNMSPEDSSIYLCSVEVLGGANTEAFFGQGTRLTVV.